Below, 8 T cell receptor beta chains from the same sample are listed, as sequenced in a study of shared clonotypes between healthy human individuals. Assay used: immunoSEQ multiplex PCR; TCRdb lists only in-frame clones, some missing. The sample consists of a few million clones, more than 85% of them appearing once. Material for sequencing was naive CD4+ T cells from PBMCs. The subset here: CD45RA+ positively selected. The receptors come from a man younger than 35 in good health. Some clones in this sample may be carry-over from other donors' samples.

Only a few counts were recorded for this clone. The chain's CDR3 is CSVAEGGLENQPQHF. In DNA form, the CDR3 reads TGCAGCGTTGCGGAGGGTGGGTTGGAAAATCAGCCCCAGCATTTT. This chain joins TRBV29-1 and TRBJ1-5; D unclear. V lost 4 bases to trimming and J lost 4 bases, with 17 bases between them. Germline-derived CDR1 and CDR2 are SQVTM and ANQGSEA. The CDR3 is made up of 15 amino acids.

The chain has TRBV6-5 and TRBJ2-2; D is unclear. Germline loops: CDR1 MNHEY, CDR2 SVGAGI. There are 15 residues in the CDR3. V dropped 7 bases and J dropped 2 bases, with 14 bases sitting between them. This CDR3 reads CASTLNRGNTGELFF. As DNA, the CDR3 is TGTGCCAGCACCTTAAACCGAGGCAACACCGGGGAGCTGTTTTTT.

V and J are TRBV28 and TRBJ2-7; 8 bases line up with TRBD1. The CDR3 is 17 amino acids. Germline-derived CDR1 and CDR2 are MDHEN and SYDVKM. Germline trimming cut 2 bases from V and 7 bases from J; bases unmatched to any gene: 16. For the CDR3, the DNA is TGTGCCAGCAGTTTAGCAGGCTGGGGCAGGGGGCAAGGGGAGCAGTACTTC. This gives the protein CASSLAGWGRGQGEQYF.

J is TRBJ1-4 and V is TRBV19, with D possibly TRBD1 on 6 matching bases. The CDR3 has 14 amino acids. Trimming removed 6 bases at V and 4 bases at J, with 12 bases between. The germline V gene encodes CDR1 LNHDA and CDR2 SQIVND (reference sequence). As DNA, the CDR3 is TGTGCCAGTAGGGTGGGGGGACATAATGAAAAACTGTTTTTT. Translating gives CASRVGGHNEKLFF.

V usage is TRBV15 and J usage is TRBJ2-1; TRBD1 is a possible D gene (6 bases). This CDR3 is 15 amino acids long. Germline lookup yields CDR1 LNHNV and CDR2 YYDKDF (reference sequence). V dropped 0 bases and J dropped 6 bases, with 12 bases sitting between them. CDR3 in DNA: TGTGCCACCAGCAGAGATCCGGGACACCCCAATGAGCAGTTCTTC. This translates into CATSRDPGHPNEQFF.

V gene TRBV7-2 combines with J gene TRBJ2-7, with D possibly matching TRBD1 (5 bases). The CDR3 covers 15 residues. The ends were cut back, 6 bases at V and 1 base at J, with 16 bases in the middle. Germline CDR1 and CDR2: SGHTA and FQGNSA. CDR3 in amino acids: CASRRTGAGSYEQYF. The CDR3 region has the DNA TGTGCCAGCAGGAGAACCGGTGCAGGGTCCTACGAGCAGTACTTC. Full variable domain (outside the CDR3, taken from reference TRBV7-2 and TRBJ2-7): GAGVSQSPSNKVTEKGKDVELRCDPISGHTALYWYRQSLGQGLEFLIYFQGNSAPDKSGLPSDRFSAERTGGSVSTLTIQRTQQEDSAVYLCASRRTGAGSYEQYFGPGTRLTVT.

The chain carries TRBV11-2 and TRBJ2-1; 10 bases match TRBD2. Trimming removed 4 bases from V and 2 bases from J; junction bases left unmatched: 5. Germline values: CDR1 SGHAT, CDR2 FQNNGV. This CDR3 contains 16 residues. The CDR3 reads CASSSPSGGAYNEQFF. In DNA form, the CDR3 reads TGTGCCAGCAGCTCCCCTAGCGGGGGTGCCTACAATGAGCAGTTCTTC. Based on the CDR3 plus reference TRBV11-2 and TRBJ2-1, the full variable domain is EAGVAQSPRYKIIEKRQSVAFWCNPISGHATLYWYQQILGQGPKLLIQFQNNGVVDDSQLPKDRFSAERLKGVDSTLKIQPAKLEDSAVYLCASSSPSGGAYNEQFFGPGTRLTVL.

CDR3 coding DNA: TGCGCCAGCAGCTTGGATCTGGACGTCGGAAACACCATATATTTT. Its protein product is CASSLDLDVGNTIYF. V usage is TRBV5-1 and J usage is TRBJ1-3; D unresolved. The length of the CDR3 is 15 residues. The V end lost 0 bases, the J end lost 4 bases, and 11 bases lay between the germline ends. Looked up from germline, CDR1 is SGHRS and CDR2 is YFSETQ.